A selection of T cell receptor beta chains follows, all from one sample in a study of cytomegalovirus exposure and HLA in healthy donors. The protocol was immunoSEQ multiplex PCR, while the TCRdb copy is restricted to in-frame clones and leaves out a portion. The data hold roughly 150,000 clones, with around three quarters observed a single time. The sample taken for sequencing was PBMCs. These receptors all stem from a male donor in good health and CMV-seronegative. The CDR3 runs from the conserved cysteine through the conserved F or W. The order of the fields is D gene, V gene, clone size, J gene, CDR3 protein, CDR3 DNA. A D gene is named only where the DNA matches it firmly. Size is omitted from some rows. Given values are once, few, many or a class for expanded clones.

>TRBD1|TRBV5-1|.|TRBJ2-7
CASSPGGEDYEQYF
TGCGCCAGCAGCCCAGGGGGTGAGGACTACGAGCAGTACTTC
>TRBD1|TRBV15|.|TRBJ1-1
CATSRRTGGAFF
TGTGCCACCAGCAGACGGACAGGGGGAGCTTTCTTT
>.|TRBV19|.|TRBJ2-7
CASSSGSSYEQYF
TGTGCCAGTAGTTCCGGGAGCTCCTACGAGCAGTACTTC
>.|TRBV19|.|TRBJ1-1
CASSPGPTEAFF
TGTGCCAGTAGCCCTGGTCCTACAGAGGCTTTCTTT
>.|TRBV29-1|.|TRBJ2-2
CSAEQGVLPGELFF
TGCAGTGCAGAACAGGGTGTTTTACCCGGGGAGCTGTTTTTT
>.|TRBV6-6|.|TRBJ1-5
CASNPTGTGNQPQHF
TGTGCCAGCAACCCAACAGGGACGGGCAATCAGCCCCAGCATTTT
>TRBD2|TRBV5-1|.|TRBJ2-3
CASSLLAGGLIDTQYF
TGCGCCAGCAGCCTTCTAGCGGGAGGGCTTATAGATACGCAGTATTTT
>TRBD1|TRBV13|.|TRBJ2-7
CASSLDKTGGPYEQYF
TGTGCCAGCAGCTTAGACAAGACAGGGGGGCCCTACGAGCAGTACTTC
>TRBD1|TRBV6-1|.|TRBJ1-6
CASWGGQGADSPLHF
TGTGCCAGCTGGGGGGGACAGGGGGCCGATTCACCCCTCCACTTT
>.|TRBV6-5|.|TRBJ1-5
CASSRDFDQPQHF
TGTGCCAGCAGCCGGGACTTCGATCAGCCCCAGCATTTT
>TRBD1|TRBV28|.|TRBJ1-1
CASSSGTGADEAFF
TGTGCCAGCAGTTCCGGGACAGGGGCGGATGAAGCTTTCTTT
>TRBD1|TRBV13|.|TRBJ2-1
CASSFGTGGNEQFF
TGTGCCAGCAGCTTCGGGACAGGGGGAAATGAGCAGTTCTTC
>.|TRBV29-1|.|TRBJ2-3
CSVEERARTDTQYF
TGCAGCGTCGAAGAGCGGGCGCGCACAGATACGCAGTATTTT
>TRBD1|TRBV2|.|TRBJ2-7
CASSEWGTGGEQYF
TGTGCCAGCAGTGAATGGGGGACAGGGGGCGAGCAGTACTTC
>.|TRBV14|.|TRBJ1-6
CASSQEGGTGTLHF
TGTGCCAGCAGCCAAGAAGGCGGAACTGGCACCCTCCACTTT
>TRBD1|TRBV30|.|TRBJ2-7
CAWSTYRGIRYEQYF
TGTGCCTGGAGCACCTACAGGGGAATTCGCTACGAGCAGTACTTC
>TRBD2|TRBV28|.|TRBJ2-5
CASTQGVAGGSQETQYF
TGTGCCAGCACCCAGGGGGTAGCGGGGGGATCCCAAGAGACCCAGTACTTC
>.|TRBV30|.|TRBJ2-2
CAWSVLFGPNTGELFF
TGTGCCTGGAGTGTATTATTCGGTCCGAACACCGGGGAGCTGTTTTTT
>TRBD1|TRBV7-2|.|TRBJ2-5
CASSPLSSGTGGKTQYF
TGTGCCAGCAGCCCCCTCTCCTCCGGGACAGGGGGAAAGACCCAGTACTTC
>.|TRBV28|.|TRBJ2-3
CASRGEDTDTQYF
TGTGCCAGCAGAGGGGAGGATACAGATACGCAGTATTTT
>.|TRBV28|once|TRBJ1-2
CASSLRQHNYGYTF
TGTGCCAGCAGTCTTCGACAGCATAACTATGGCTACACCTTC
>.|TRBV6-5|.|TRBJ2-7
CASTSRRIPYEQYF
TGTGCCAGCACATCACGGAGGATTCCCTACGAGCAGTACTTC
>.|TRBV27|once|TRBJ2-4
CASSGRALPKNIQYF
TGTGCCAGCAGTGGGCGGGCCCTACCCAAAAACATTCAGTACTTC
>TRBD2|TRBV5-4|.|TRBJ2-7
CASSSQAIGTRGSEQYF
TGTGCCAGCAGCTCGCAGGCGATCGGGACTAGAGGGAGCGAGCAGTACTTC
>TRBD1|TRBV4-1|.|TRBJ1-5
CASSRTGAGNQPQHF
TGCGCCAGCAGCCGGACAGGGGCCGGCAATCAGCCCCAGCATTTT
>.|TRBV5-1|.|TRBJ1-2
CASSLTGLYGYTF
TGCGCCAGCAGCTTAACAGGGCTCTATGGCTACACCTTC
>TRBD1|TRBV7-8|.|TRBJ1-5
CASSLHLAGTGDRKLSNQPQHF
TGTGCCAGCAGCCTACATCTTGCCGGGACAGGGGACCGAAAGCTTAGCAATCAGCCCCAGCATTTT
>TRBD1|TRBV18|.|TRBJ1-2
CASSPRQGLNGYTF
TGTGCCAGCTCACCAAGACAGGGCCTAAATGGCTACACCTTC